This T cell receptor beta chain derives from a study of blood T cell repertoires in COVID-19. CDR3 size: 16 residues. The germline gives CDR1 ENHRY, CDR2 SYGVKD. With 1 base clipped from V and 6 bases from J, the junction kept 6 bases outside the gene matches. Study processing details: Researchers report that nucleated cell counts were estimated from reference gene primer amplification. Generated by immunoSEQ multiplex PCR, the TCRdb table keeps only in-frame clones and is missing some. That table gives V, J and clone size, and the DNA gave D and trimming. Among about 250,000 clones listed, 70% to 90% were seen once.

The specimen was peripheral blood. The chain uses TRBV10-3 and TRBJ2-1; 10 positions agree with TRBD1. This sequence was found in a man at least 80 years old with acute or convalescent COVID-19. The CDR3, as DNA: TGTGCCATCAGTGAGTATGGGACAGGGGTTGGCAATGAGCAGTTCTTC. Its protein is CAISEYGTGVGNEQFF.